This record covers a single T cell receptor (beta chain). Its antigen remains unknown. Germline V gene sequence: CDR1 MNHEY, CDR2 SVGEGT. This CDR3 region has 12 residues. TCRdb reanalyzed the 5' RACE reads, giving one entry per CDR3 protein sequence and no DNA. The sample holds thousands of distinct CDR3 sequences. This sample was included in a study of T cells expressing NK-cell markers. Study context: Sequencing of TCR beta repertoires drew on sorted CD3+CD56+NKG2C+, CD3+CD56+NKG2C- and CD3+CD56-NKG2C+ T cells. One of eight sequenced donors was HCMV-seronegative; the other seven were seropositive. Study-level results: CD8+ T cells in over 5 donors included dominant NKG2C+ clonotypes at roughly 1.0-7.5%. The leading position in the CD3+CD56-NKG2C+ fraction of several donors also went to these clonotypes.

The sequencing sample was made of blood T cells: a sorted CD56 or NKG2C T cell subset, CD4+ or CD8+ T cells, or bulk PBMC T cells (not recorded which). The TCR originated in a young man in good health. The chain has TRBV6-2 or TRBV6-3 and TRBJ1-3. CDR3 sequence: CASAQSGNTIYF.